These 5 T cell receptor beta chains came from one sample sequenced in a study of cytomegalovirus exposure and HLA in healthy donors. Researchers ran the PCR with 60 Vbeta and 13 Jbeta primers. Assay used: immunoSEQ multiplex PCR; TCRdb lists only in-frame clones, some missing. Among fewer than 250,000 clones listed, about 87% were seen once. The sample consisted of PBMCs. These receptors all stem from a woman under 30 in good health and CMV-seronegative.

The chain recombines TRBV7-2 with TRBJ1-3, with a tentative D call TRBD1 (5 bases). Trimming pared 6 bases from V and 2 bases from J, leaving 11 bases between. Germline-derived CDR1 and CDR2 are SGHTA and FQGNSA. The CDR3 extends over 14 amino acids. The CDR3 sequence: CASSRQNTGNTIYF. As DNA, the CDR3 is TGTGCCAGCAGTCGACAGAATACTGGAAACACCATATATTTT.

The V and J genes are TRBV7-2 and TRBJ2-7, with D hard to call. The length of the CDR3 is 15 residues. Germline assignment: CDR1 SGHTA and CDR2 FQGNSA. V dropped 5 bases and J dropped 4 bases, with 18 bases sitting between them. CDR3 sequence (DNA): TGTGCCAGCAGCAGTCATCTGGGTAGAGGATACGAGCAGTACTTC. Translated: CASSSHLGRGYEQYF.

V usage is TRBV11-2 and J usage is TRBJ1-3, with D perhaps TRBD1 (6 bases). This CDR3 is 15 amino acids long. The V end was cut by 1 base, the J end by 1 base, with 8 bases between. Germline V gene sequence: CDR1 SGHAT, CDR2 FQNNGV. The CDR3 is CASSLAGASGNTIYF. The CDR3 nucleotides are TGTGCCAGCAGCTTAGCAGGGGCTTCTGGAAACACCATATATTTT.

The genes are TRBV25-1 and TRBJ2-7; D unclear. Trimming pared 7 bases from V and 4 bases from J, leaving 8 bases between. There are 11 residues in the CDR3. Germline lookup yields CDR1 MGHDK and CDR2 SYGVNS. Here the CDR3 reads CASTYLYEQYF. CDR3 in DNA: TGTGCCAGCACCTACTTGTACGAGCAGTACTTC.

The chain employs TRBV28 and TRBJ1-2; TRBD1 might be the D (5 bases). The germline gives CDR1 MDHEN, CDR2 SYDVKM. The V and J ends lost 5 bases and 5 bases respectively, with 15 bases between them. The CDR3 spans 14 residues. The CDR3 protein is CASSRITGPYGYTF. The CDR3 DNA reads as TGTGCCAGCAGTCGCATTACAGGTCCTTATGGCTACACCTTC.